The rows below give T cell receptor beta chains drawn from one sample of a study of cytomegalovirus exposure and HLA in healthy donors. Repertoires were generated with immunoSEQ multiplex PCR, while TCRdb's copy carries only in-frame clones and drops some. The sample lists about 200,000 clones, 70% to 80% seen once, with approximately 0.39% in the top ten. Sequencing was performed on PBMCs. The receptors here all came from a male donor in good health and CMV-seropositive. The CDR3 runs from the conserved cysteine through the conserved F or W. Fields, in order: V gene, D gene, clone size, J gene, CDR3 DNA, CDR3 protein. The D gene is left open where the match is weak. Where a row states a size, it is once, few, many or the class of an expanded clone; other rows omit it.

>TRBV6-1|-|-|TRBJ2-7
TGTGCCAGCAGCGACGGGAGTGTGGGGCATCAGGAGCAGTACTTC
CASSDGSVGHQEQYF
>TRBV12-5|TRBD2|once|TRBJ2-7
TGTGCTACCCCCCAGGGCGACAGGACTAGCCTTTCCTACGAGCAGTACTTC
CATPQGDRTSLSYEQYF
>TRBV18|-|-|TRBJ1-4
TGTGCCAGCTCACCTAAACGTGGAGTGCTCAGCGAAAAACTGTTTTTT
CASSPKRGVLSEKLFF
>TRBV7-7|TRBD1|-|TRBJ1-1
TGTGCTAGCAGCTCGGACAGGGACACTGAAGCTTTCTTT
CASSSDRDTEAFF
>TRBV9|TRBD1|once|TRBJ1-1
TGTGCCAGCAGCGTTACCCCGGGACAGGGCACTGAAGCTTTCTTT
CASSVTPGQGTEAFF
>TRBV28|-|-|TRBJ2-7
TGTGCCAGCAGTACTACAGGGTACCAGGTCGGCGAGCAGTACTTC
CASSTTGYQVGEQYF
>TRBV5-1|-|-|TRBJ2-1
TGCGCCAGCGGCGGTGGGAGCTCCTACAATGAGCAGTTCTTC
CASGGGSSYNEQFF
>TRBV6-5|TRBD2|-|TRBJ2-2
TGTGCCAGCAGTTTAGGTCTAGGCGGGGGCACCGGGGAGCTGTTTTTT
CASSLGLGGGTGELFF
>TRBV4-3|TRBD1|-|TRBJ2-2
TGCGCCAGCAGCCAAGGGCCGGGACAGACCACCGGGGAGCTGTTTTTT
CASSQGPGQTTGELFF
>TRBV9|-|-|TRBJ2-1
TGTGCCAGCAGCGTAGGTCTCGAGAACAATGAGCAGTTCTTC
CASSVGLENNEQFF
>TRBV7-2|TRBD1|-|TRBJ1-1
TGTGCCAGCAGTCACAGGGGATCCCACACTGAAGCTTTCTTT
CASSHRGSHTEAFF
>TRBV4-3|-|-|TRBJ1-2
TGCGCCAGCAGCCAAGCAAGGGGCTTAGGCAACTATGGCTACACCTTC
CASSQARGLGNYGYTF
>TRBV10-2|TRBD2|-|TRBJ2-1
TGCGCCAGCATGGCTAGCGGGGTTTACAATGAGCAGTTCTTC
CASMASGVYNEQFF
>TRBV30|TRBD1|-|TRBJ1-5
TGTGCCTGGAGTGGGACAGGGGCTCAGCCCCAGCATTTT
CAWSGTGAQPQHF
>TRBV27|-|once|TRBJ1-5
TGTGCCAGCAGTTTTACCGCGGGGGGGAGCAATCAGCCCCAGCATTTT
CASSFTAGGSNQPQHF
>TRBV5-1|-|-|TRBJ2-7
TGCGCCAGCAGCTTAGAGAACAGTTTCTCCTACGAGCAGTACTTC
CASSLENSFSYEQYF
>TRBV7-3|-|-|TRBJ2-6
TGTGCCAGCAGCTTCGATAGAACCGGGGCCAACGTCCTGACTTTC
CASSFDRTGANVLTF
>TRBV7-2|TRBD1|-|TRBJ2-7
TGTGCCAGCAGAGAAGGACAGGCCTCCTACGAGCAGTACTTC
CASREGQASYEQYF
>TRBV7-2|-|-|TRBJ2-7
TGTGCCAGCAGCCCCGCCCGGGGAGGTCACGAGCAGTACTTC
CASSPARGGHEQYF
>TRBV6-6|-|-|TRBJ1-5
TGTGCCAGCAGTAAAACCGGGGAGGGTCAGCCCCAGCATTTT
CASSKTGEGQPQHF
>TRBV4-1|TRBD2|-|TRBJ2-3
TGCGCCAGCAGCCAACTGGGGACTAGCGGGAGGGCCAGCACAGATACGCAGTATTTT
CASSQLGTSGRASTDTQYF
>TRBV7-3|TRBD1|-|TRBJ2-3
TGTGCCAGCAGCTTCACAGGGGTAGGCCCAGATACGCAGTATTTT
CASSFTGVGPDTQYF
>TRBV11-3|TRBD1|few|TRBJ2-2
TGTGCCAGCAGCTTAGGGAGACAGGGGGCCGCCGGGGAGCTGTTTTTT
CASSLGRQGAAGELFF
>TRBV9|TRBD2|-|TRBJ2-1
TGTGCCAGCAGCGCTCAACGGGACTACCTCTCCTACAATGAGCAGTTCTTC
CASSAQRDYLSYNEQFF
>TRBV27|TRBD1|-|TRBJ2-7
TGTGCCAGCAGTTTACGACCGGGACAGACCTACGAGCAGTACTTC
CASSLRPGQTYEQYF